This T cell receptor (beta chain) was obtained from a study of metastatic and nonmetastatic thyroid tumors. Study at large: Peripheral blood and tumor or nodule samples from malignant and benign thyroid patients were compared.

No treatment of any kind had been given to any patient before thyroid surgery. To note about this clone: Antigen specificity is unknown.

The CDR3 totals 15 residues. Germline V lookup: CDR1 GTSNPN, CDR2 SVGIG (reference sequence). The V end was cut by 1 base, the J end by 1 base, with 11 bases between. The authors' processing: For papillary thyroid cancer, a distant-metastasis classifier was constructed from CDR3 differences observed across clinicopathological groups. Via MiXCR, TCRdb re-called the PCR reads. The V and J calls and clone size are TCRdb's, not the authors'. Among fewer than 9,000 clones listed, roughly 37% were seen once. Study-level findings and limits: Malignant thyroid tumors reportedly exceeded benign nodules significantly in TCR beta diversity, with the difference appearing in blood and tumor.

This chain joins TRBV30 and TRBJ2-4, with no clear D. The TCR comes from a female donor with papillary thyroid cancer or a benign thyroid nodule (not recorded which). Some clones in this sample may be carry-over from other donors' samples. Sequencing input: tumor tissue. In DNA, the CDR3 is TGTGCCTGGAGTGCATCAGTGGGGGCCAAAAACATTCAGTACTTC. It codes for CAWSASVGAKNIQYF.